Each of the 26 T cell receptor beta chains below was sequenced from the same sample in a study of identical twins. TCRdb analysed the 5' RACE reads with MiXCR anew, one entry per CDR3 protein. Of just over 500,000 distinct CDR3 sequences in the sample, 22% were seen once. This sample was also put to use in a study of T cells expressing NK-cell markers.

Input material: CD4+ T cells sorted from blood. These receptors were taken from a woman under 30 in good health.

This clonotype was seen only a few times. The chain uses TRBV5-6 and TRBJ1-6; 10 bases are shared with TRBD1. The CDR3 is 20 amino acids. Per the germline V gene, CDR1 is SGHDT and CDR2 is YYEEEE. Trimming cost V 2 bases and J 0 bases; bases outside gene matches: 11. DNA of the CDR3: TGTGCCAGCAGCTTTTCCGGGACAGGGGCATTAAGCTCCTATAATTCACCCCTCCACTTT. It codes for CASSFSGTGALSSYNSPLHF.

This clonotype was found a few times. The chain couples TRBV12-3 or TRBV12-4 to TRBJ2-2; the match to TRBD1 covers 7 bases. V shed 3 bases and J 4 bases; nucleotides not matched to a gene: 2. The CDR3 extends over 14 amino acids. The CDR3, as DNA: TGTGCCAGCAGTTTCTACAGGGGCACCGGGGAGCTGTTTTTT. Translating gives CASSFYRGTGELFF.

This clonotype was counted many times. This chain joins TRBV6-5 and TRBJ2-1; 12 nucleotides match TRBD2. Germline V CDR1 and CDR2: MNHEY, SVGAGI. This CDR3 has 16 residues. V shed 4 bases and J 7 bases; nucleotides not matched to a gene: 8. CDR3 in DNA: TGTGCCAGCAGTTCACGGACTAGCGGGAAAAAAAATGAGCAGTTCTTC. Translating it yields CASSSRTSGKKNEQFF.

This clonotype was found a few times. The rearrangement uses TRBV20-1 and TRBJ2-7; no reliable D call. CDR3 length equals 14 residues. The germline CDR1 and CDR2 sequences are DFQATT and SNEGSKA (reference sequence). Trimming left V 3 bases short and J 3 bases short, with 15 bases between. The CDR3 region is CSASVPDTFYEQYF. The CDR3 coding sequence is TGCAGTGCTAGTGTCCCAGATACTTTCTACGAGCAGTACTTC.

This clonotype was picked up a small number of times. The chain has TRBV7-9 and TRBJ1-1; D ambiguous. CDR1 is SEHNR, CDR2 FQNEAQ, per germline (reference sequence). The germline V and J ends were trimmed by 1 base and 10 bases, with 16 bases remaining between them. The CDR3 extends over 14 amino acids. Here the CDR3 reads CASSLGGVRIRAFF. The CDR3 DNA sequence: TGTGCCAGCAGCTTAGGAGGTGTGCGAATCCGAGCTTTCTTT.

This clonotype appeared a few times. The gene calls are TRBV11-2 and TRBJ2-7; TRBD1 aligns across 9 bases. Germline V gene sequence: CDR1 SGHAT, CDR2 FQNNGV. Losses at the gene ends were 5 bases for V and 4 bases for J; bases not matched to a gene: 6. The CDR3 is 14 amino acids. The CDR3 here is CASSRTGEGYEQYF. As DNA, the CDR3 is TGTGCCAGCAGCCGGACAGGGGAGGGGTACGAGCAGTACTTC.

The chain carries TRBV20-1 and TRBJ2-7; TRBD1 agrees at 10 bases. The V segment lost 5 bases and the J segment 5 bases; nucleotides outside the gene matches: 6. From germline, CDR1 is DFQATT and CDR2 SNEGSKA (reference sequence). This CDR3 is built from 13 residues. The DNA for the CDR3 is TGCAGTGCTTGGGACAGGGGCAGCAACGAGCAGTACTTC. The encoded protein is CSAWDRGSNEQYF.

The sample holds many counts of this clonotype. The chain links TRBV20-1 to TRBJ2-1; D could derive from TRBD1 or TRBD2 (6 bases each). The CDR3 has 14 residues. The germline V gene encodes CDR1 DFQATT and CDR2 SNEGSKA (reference sequence). The ends were cut back, 6 bases at V and 7 bases at J, with 19 bases in the middle. The CDR3, as DNA: TGCAGTGCCCATCAAGCTGGGGGGCTGAATGAGCAGTTCTTC. This encodes CSAHQAGGLNEQFF.

The V gene is TRBV20-1, the J gene TRBJ2-7; 9 bases are a match to TRBD1. From germline, CDR1 is DFQATT and CDR2 SNEGSKA (reference sequence). Trimming cost V 4 bases and J 2 bases; bases outside gene matches: 9. This CDR3 is 15 amino acids long. The CDR3 sequence: CSATRPGTGTYEQYF. CDR3 bases: TGCAGTGCTACGCGTCCAGGGACAGGGACCTACGAGCAGTACTTC.

The chain joins TRBV6-2 or TRBV6-3 to TRBJ2-1, with D uncertain. Germline CDR1 and CDR2: MNHEY and SVGEGT. The CDR3 runs to 14 residues. With 0 bases removed from V and 8 bases from J, the gap between germline ends came to 11 bases. The CDR3 here is CASSYSTKGDEQFF. CDR3 DNA sequence: TGTGCCAGCAGTTACTCGACCAAGGGCGATGAGCAGTTCTTC.

Only a few counts were recorded for this clonotype. The gene calls are TRBV24-1 and TRBJ2-1, with 14 bases fitting TRBD2. In germline, CDR1 is KGHDR, CDR2 SFDVKD. This CDR3 is 18 amino acids long. V lost 5 bases and J lost 4; bases outside the gene matches: 9. CDR3 loop: CATSARTSGGLGYNEQFF. The CDR3 nucleotides read TGTGCCACCAGTGCCAGGACTAGCGGGGGGCTCGGGTACAATGAGCAGTTCTTC.

In this sample, this clonotype turned up once. The rearrangement links TRBV28 to TRBJ2-7; D possibly uses TRBD1 or TRBD2 (5 bases each). There are 13 residues in the CDR3. The V gene's germline CDR1 is MDHEN and CDR2 SYDVKM. V was clipped by 2 bases and J by 12 bases, with 17 bases between them. The CDR3 region has the DNA TGTGCCAGCAGTTTACCGGGACCCATCCCACTGTACTTC. Residues: CASSLPGPIPLYF.

The chain employs TRBV7-9 and TRBJ2-1; tentative D call: TRBD1 (6 bases). The CDR3 consists of 16 residues. Deletions cut 4 bases from V and 4 bases from J, with 17 bases between. Germline V lookup: CDR1 SEHNR, CDR2 FQNEAQ (reference sequence). In DNA form, the CDR3 reads TGTGCCAGCAGCTCCGTGTACAGGGCGGCTTACAATGAGCAGTTCTTC. As protein: CASSSVYRAAYNEQFF. Variable domain in full (rest from reference TRBV7-9 and TRBJ2-1): DTGVSQNPRHKITKRGQNVTFRCDPISEHNRLYWYRQTLGQGPEFLTYFQNEAQLEKSRLLSDRFSAERPKGSFSTLEIQRTEQGDSAMYLCASSSVYRAAYNEQFFGPGTRLTVL.

The chain carries TRBV7-6 and TRBJ2-1, with 9 positions matching TRBD2. The CDR3 consists of 14 residues. With V trimmed by 4 bases and J by 6 bases, 4 bases remained unmatched. Germline loops: CDR1 SGHVS, CDR2 FNYEAQ. As DNA, the CDR3 is TGTGCCAGCAGCTGGGTAGCGGGAGTCAATGAGCAGTTCTTC. Its protein is CASSWVAGVNEQFF.

This clonotype was detected only once. The V and J genes are TRBV7-9 and TRBJ1-1; the D is unclear. Germline V gene lookup returns CDR1 SEHNR and CDR2 FQNEAQ (reference sequence). This CDR3 is 15 amino acids long. V was pared by 7 bases and J by 0 bases, with 15 bases between. The CDR3 protein is CASNPFTVLNTEAFF. The DNA of the CDR3 is TGTGCCAGCAACCCATTTACGGTCCTGAACACTGAAGCTTTCTTT.

The J gene is TRBJ2-7, the V gene TRBV11-2; 7 positions agree with TRBD1. The CDR3 totals 15 residues. The J segment lost 3 bases and the V segment lost 1 base, leaving 6 bases of the junction unmatched. CDR1 SGHAT and CDR2 FQNNGV come from the germline V gene. This CDR3 reads CASSLGAQGVYEQYF. Written as DNA, the CDR3 is TGTGCCAGCAGCTTAGGCGCCCAGGGGGTCTACGAGCAGTACTTC.

This clonotype was seen a few times. V is TRBV12-3 or TRBV12-4 and J is TRBJ1-4; D not certain. The CDR3 loop spans 14 amino acids. The V end lost 3 bases, the J end lost 10 bases, and 15 bases lay between the germline ends. The CDR3 protein is CASSFSGVEGKLFF. Written as DNA, the CDR3 is TGTGCCAGCAGTTTTTCGGGAGTTGAAGGAAAACTGTTTTTT.

V usage is TRBV27 and J usage is TRBJ2-3; no definite D call. Trimming cost V 8 bases and J 6 bases, with 15 bases left between them. The germline V gene has CDR1 MNHEY and CDR2 SMNVEV (reference sequence). The CDR3 length is 13 residues. Here the CDR3 DNA reads TGTGCCAGCGGGCGCAACCCCAGCGATACGCAGTATTTT. Encoded protein: CASGRNPSDTQYF.

This clonotype was observed a handful of times. In nucleotides, the CDR3 is TGCGCCAGCAGCTTGGATAGGGGGGCGGCTTTCTTT. Translating gives CASSLDRGAAFF. The chain has TRBV5-1 and TRBJ1-1, with TRBD1 as a possible D gene (6 bases). Deletions cut 0 bases from V and 11 bases from J, with 11 bases between. CDR1 is SGHRS and CDR2 is YFSETQ in the germline V gene. This CDR3 is built from 12 residues.

V usage is TRBV18 and J usage is TRBJ2-2; 7 nucleotides align to TRBD2. The ends lost 5 bases at V and 4 bases at J; junction bases unmatched: 7. CDR1 and CDR2 (germline): KGHSH, LQKENI. There are 15 residues in the CDR3. The CDR3, as DNA: TGTGCCAGCTCAGCCGCGGGGGTGTCCACCGGGGAGCTGTTTTTT. It translates to CASSAAGVSTGELFF.

The chain employs TRBV7-2 and TRBJ2-3; 11 nucleotides match TRBD2. The CDR3 loop spans 17 amino acids. Germline V gene sequence: CDR1 SGHTA, CDR2 FQGNSA. Losses at the gene ends were 2 bases for V and 2 bases for J; bases not matched to a gene: 6. For the CDR3, the DNA is TGTGCCAGCAGCTTATACGGGACTAGCGGCACCACAGATACGCAGTATTTT. Translated, it gives CASSLYGTSGTTDTQYF.

This clonotype was seen a handful of times. CDR3 in amino acids: CASSLREGSYNEQFF. The DNA for the CDR3 is TGTGCCAGCAGCTTGCGGGAGGGGTCCTACAATGAGCAGTTCTTC. The chain carries TRBV7-9 and TRBJ2-1; TRBD2 agrees at 9 bases. The germline V gene has CDR1 SEHNR and CDR2 FQNEAQ (reference sequence). CDR3 length: 15 amino acids. The V segment lost 3 bases and the J segment 1 base; nucleotides outside the gene matches: 1.

As concerns this clonotype: At one end, the junction sequence differs from germline, possibly due to a read error. This chain links TRBV20-1 with TRBJ2-7; 7 bases agree with TRBD2. This CDR3 contains 13 residues. Germline-derived CDR1 and CDR2 are DFQATT and SNEGSKA (reference sequence). The CDR3 protein is CSAAGGRNYEQHF. CDR3 sequence (DNA): TGCAGTGCTGCAGGCGGGAGAAACTACGAGCAGCACTTC.

The V gene is TRBV20-1, the J gene TRBJ2-1; D is undetermined. V gave up 3 bases and J gave up 10 bases, with 10 bases separating them. The CDR3 totals 11 residues. Germline CDR1 and CDR2: DFQATT and SNEGSKA (reference sequence). The DNA of the CDR3 is TGCAGTGCTAGTAGTCTTGAGGAGCAGTTCTTC. Translated, it gives CSASSLEEQFF.

V and J are TRBV25-1 and TRBJ2-7, with D unclear. V lost 11 bases to trimming and J lost 7 bases, with 15 bases between them. The germline gives CDR1 MGHDK, CDR2 SYGVNS. The CDR3 length is 11 residues. The CDR3 spells CAGRAFGEQYF. DNA of the CDR3: TGTGCCGGCCGGGCGTTCGGGGAGCAGTACTTC.

This chain uses TRBV12-3 or TRBV12-4 with TRBJ2-7, with a possible D match to TRBD1 (6 bases). V was pared by 5 bases and J by 0 bases, with 11 bases between. The CDR3 length is 14 residues. CDR3 sequence: CASSGQSSSYEQYF. The CDR3 DNA reads as TGTGCCAGCAGTGGACAGTCTTCCTCCTACGAGCAGTACTTC.